Here is one T cell receptor (beta chain) with its context. Its antigen is still unknown. It was with 60 Vbeta and 13 Jbeta primers that the PCR ran. The data were produced by immunoSEQ multiplex PCR, yet TCRdb's version contains in-frame clones alone and is incomplete. The sample lists about 59,000 clones; about four fifths were seen once. The data were obtained in a study of cytomegalovirus exposure and HLA in healthy donors. Background on the study: Of the donors genotyped, 300 to 500 in all, 65% to 90% fell in the Caucasian-associated ancestry cluster. Findings and caveats of the study: A later analysis found that most CMV-associated TCR beta chains appeared HLA-restricted. What was likely a sequencing artifact was a cluster of highly shared sequence variants.

The CDR3 is 13 amino acids. Per the germline V gene, CDR1 is SGHNT and CDR2 is YYREEE (reference sequence). Trimming shortened V by 2 bases and J by 6 bases, and 12 bases separated the two germline ends. Donors counted as nominally healthy when sampled, yet unrecorded immune exposures were likely. The material sequenced was PBMCs. This sequence joins TRBV5-4 and TRBJ2-7, with a tentative D call TRBD2 (6 bases). The sequence was obtained from a man aged 25-40 years in good health and CMV-seropositive. CDR3: CASSFRDGGEQYF. CDR3 in DNA: TGTGCCAGCAGCTTTAGAGACGGGGGCGAGCAGTACTTC.